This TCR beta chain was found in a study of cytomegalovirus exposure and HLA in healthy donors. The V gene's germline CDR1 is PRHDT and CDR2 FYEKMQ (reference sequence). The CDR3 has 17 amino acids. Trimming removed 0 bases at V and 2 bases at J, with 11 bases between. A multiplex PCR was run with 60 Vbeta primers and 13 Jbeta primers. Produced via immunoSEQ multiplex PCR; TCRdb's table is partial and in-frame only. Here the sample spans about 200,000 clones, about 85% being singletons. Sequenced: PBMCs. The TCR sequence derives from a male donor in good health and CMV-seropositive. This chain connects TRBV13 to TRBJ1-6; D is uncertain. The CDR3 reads CASSLGPGSAYNSPLHF. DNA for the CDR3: TGTGCCAGCAGCTTAGGCCCTGGAAGCGCCTATAATTCACCCCTCCACTTT.